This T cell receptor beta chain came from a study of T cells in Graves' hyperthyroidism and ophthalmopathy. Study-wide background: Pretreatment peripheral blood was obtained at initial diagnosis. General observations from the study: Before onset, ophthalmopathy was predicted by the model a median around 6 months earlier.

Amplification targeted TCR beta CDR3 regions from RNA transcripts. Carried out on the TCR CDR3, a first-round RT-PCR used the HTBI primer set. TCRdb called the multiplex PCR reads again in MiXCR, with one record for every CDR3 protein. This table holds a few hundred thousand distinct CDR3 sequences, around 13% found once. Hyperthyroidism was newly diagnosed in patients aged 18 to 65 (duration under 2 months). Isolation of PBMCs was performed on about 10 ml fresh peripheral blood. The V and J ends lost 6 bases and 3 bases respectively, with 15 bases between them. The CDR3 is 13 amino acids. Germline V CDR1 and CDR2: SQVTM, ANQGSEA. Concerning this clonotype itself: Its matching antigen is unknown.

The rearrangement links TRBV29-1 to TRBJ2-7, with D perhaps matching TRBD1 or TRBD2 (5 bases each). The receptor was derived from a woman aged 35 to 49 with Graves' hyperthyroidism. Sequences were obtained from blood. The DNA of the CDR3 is TGCAGCGTGGTTGGGGGAAATTTCTACGAGCAGTACTTC. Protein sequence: CSVVGGNFYEQYF.